The 29 T cell receptor beta chains in this list originate from one sample, sequenced in a study of draining lymph node invasion in breast cancer. Memory regulatory T cells were sorted as CD4+ CD45RA- CD25high cells. TCRdb called the bulk RNA-seq reads again in MiXCR, with one record for every CDR3 protein. The sample includes about 3,100 distinct CDR3 sequences, approximately 45% seen only once; the top ten take around 3.6%. The sequenced sample was sorted memory Tregs from a lymph node. These receptors originate from a female donor with luminal breast cancer.

The gene calls are TRBV7-3 and TRBJ2-1; D perhaps matches TRBD1 (7 bases). Germline CDR1 is SGHTA and CDR2 is FQGTGA. The length of the CDR3 is 15 residues. Trimming stripped 4 bases from V and 6 bases from J, with 16 bases between. This CDR3 is CASSWRRGLVNEQFF. The CDR3 coding sequence is TGTGCCAGCAGCTGGCGGAGGGGGCTTGTCAATGAGCAGTTCTTC.

The chain employs TRBV3-1 and TRBJ2-2, with D uncertain. Germline V gene sequence: CDR1 LGHDT, CDR2 YNNKEL (reference sequence). V gave up 1 base and J gave up 5 bases, with 14 bases separating them. The CDR3 has 16 amino acids. DNA of the CDR3: TGTGCCAGCAGCCAAGTACCGGGCCTGGGGACCGGGGAGCTGTTTTTT. Encoded protein: CASSQVPGLGTGELFF.

The chain is built from TRBV7-3 and TRBJ2-2; D gene ambiguous. The V end lost 5 bases, the J end lost 6 bases, and 13 bases lay between the germline ends. Germline CDR1 is SGHTA and CDR2 is FQGTGA. CDR3 length: 14 residues. CDR3 protein: CASSPRVPPGELFF. CDR3 bases: TGTGCCAGCAGCCCTCGGGTCCCTCCCGGGGAGCTGTTTTTT.

This chain connects TRBV11-3 to TRBJ1-1, with unresolved D. The CDR3 length is 15 residues. Germline lookup yields CDR1 SGHNT and CDR2 YENEEA. The V end was cut by 0 bases, the J end by 1 base, with 9 bases between. Here the CDR3 reads CASSLDLGGNTEAFF. The CDR3 region has the DNA TGTGCCAGCAGCTTAGATCTGGGAGGGAACACTGAAGCTTTCTTT.

This chain joins TRBV6-2 or TRBV6-3 and TRBJ1-4; D not resolved. The V and J ends lost 2 bases and 4 bases respectively, with 5 bases between them. The CDR3 is 13 residues long. Germline values: CDR1 MNHEY, CDR2 SVGEGT. CDR3 region: CASSYDYNEKLFF. In DNA form, the CDR3 reads TGTGCCAGCAGTTACGATTATAATGAAAAACTGTTTTTT.

The chain recombines TRBV7-2 with TRBJ2-7, with D possibly TRBD1 on 6 matching bases. The V end was cut by 1 base, the J end by 4 bases, with 11 bases between. CDR3 length: 14 residues. Germline V gene data show CDR1 as SGHTA and CDR2 as FQGNSA. The CDR3 DNA reads as TGTGCCAGCAGCTTAGTCAAGGGGGAATACGAGCAGTACTTC. It translates to CASSLVKGEYEQYF.

This chain uses TRBV20-1 with TRBJ2-4, with D tentatively TRBD2 (5 bases). Trimming removed 3 bases from V and 8 bases from J, with 20 bases in between. This CDR3 contains 15 residues. Germline V gene data show CDR1 as DFQATT and CDR2 as SNEGSKA (reference sequence). This CDR3 is CSASARAVSRDIQYF. In DNA form, the CDR3 reads TGCAGTGCTAGTGCCAGAGCGGTCTCAAGGGACATTCAGTACTTC.

This clonotype was counted a few times. This chain links TRBV5-1 with TRBJ1-1; TRBD1 matches 8 bases. With V trimmed by 0 bases and J by 5 bases, 12 bases remained unmatched. From germline, CDR1 is SGHRS and CDR2 YFSETQ. The CDR3 contains 17 residues. The CDR3 DNA reads as TGCGCCAGCAGCTTGGCCGCCAGGGGGCTCGGGAGGACTGAAGCTTTCTTT. Translation gives CASSLAARGLGRTEAFF.

This clonotype has only a few counts. The chain combines TRBV7-8 with TRBJ2-1; D gene unclear. V lost 2 bases and J lost 7, with 9 bases in between. CDR1 is SGHVS and CDR2 is FQNEAQ in the germline V gene. This CDR3 is 13 amino acids long. The chain's CDR3 is CASSLPGRNEQFF. The CDR3 DNA reads as TGTGCCAGCAGCTTACCCGGACGAAATGAGCAGTTCTTC.

This clonotype was seen a few times. The V gene is TRBV9, the J gene TRBJ2-2; 10 nucleotides agree with TRBD1. V shed 6 bases and J 4 bases; nucleotides not matched to a gene: 6. CDR1 SGDLS and CDR2 YYNGEE come from the germline V gene. This CDR3 region has 15 residues. The CDR3 DNA follows: TGTGCCAGCACCAGGACAGGGGGAAGCACCGGGGAGCTGTTTTTT. Encoded protein: CASTRTGGSTGELFF.

The CDR3 protein is CASNSRQGSNQPQHF. DNA for the CDR3: TGTGCCAGCAACTCGAGACAGGGTAGCAATCAGCCCCAGCATTTT. This chain connects TRBV6-2 or TRBV6-3 to TRBJ1-5; 7 nucleotides align to TRBD1. Trimming removed 7 bases from V and 0 bases from J; junction bases left unmatched: 6. This CDR3 contains 15 residues. Looked up from germline, CDR1 is MNHEY and CDR2 is SVGEGT.

V gene TRBV18 combines with J gene TRBJ2-1, with 9 bases fitting TRBD2. In germline, CDR1 is KGHSH, CDR2 LQKENI. Trimming took 3 bases from V and 6 from J; bases not matched to a gene: 0. The CDR3 consists of 13 residues. CDR3 nucleotide sequence: TGTGCCAGCTCACCGACTAGCGGCAATGAGCAGTTCTTC. This sequence encodes CASSPTSGNEQFF.

In its sample, this clonotype was seen a few times. The J gene is TRBJ2-2, the V gene TRBV5-1; TRBD1 aligns across 7 bases. This CDR3 has 15 residues. Trimming took 4 bases from V and 3 from J; bases not matched to a gene: 6. Germline CDR1 reads SGHRS; CDR2 reads YFSETQ. The DNA for the CDR3 is TGCGCCAGCAGCATACAGGGGCAGGACACCGGGGAGCTGTTTTTT. Protein: CASSIQGQDTGELFF.

The CDR3 loop is CASSVEGLSENIQYF. The CDR3 DNA follows: TGTGCCAGCAGCGTCGAGGGGCTATCAGAGAACATTCAGTACTTC. The gene calls are TRBV9 and TRBJ2-4; either TRBD1 or TRBD2 may supply D (5 bases each). The germline V gene has CDR1 SGDLS and CDR2 YYNGEE. Trimming removed 2 bases from V and 7 bases from J, with 16 bases in between. CDR3 length: 15 amino acids.

This clonotype was observed a handful of times. CDR3 sequence (DNA): TGTGCCACCAAAGGGTTCGGAGATACGCAGTATTTT. It is translated as CATKGFGDTQYF. The chain has TRBV24-1 and TRBJ2-3; D uncertain. The CDR3 runs to 12 residues. The germline V and J ends were trimmed by 8 bases and 5 bases, with 10 bases remaining between them. The V gene's germline CDR1 is KGHDR and CDR2 SFDVKD.

The chain combines TRBV4-2 with TRBJ1-2; 10 nucleotides agree with TRBD1. The V segment lost 3 bases and the J segment 8 bases; nucleotides outside the gene matches: 15. This CDR3 has 17 amino acids. The germline CDR1 and CDR2 sequences are LGHNA and YNFKEQ. CDR3 sequence: CASSQESGTGVIMGYTF. CDR3 sequence (DNA): TGTGCCAGCAGCCAGGAGTCCGGGACAGGGGTTATTATGGGCTACACCTTC.

This chain joins TRBV15 and TRBJ1-2, with D possibly matching TRBD1 (5 bases). The CDR3 totals 14 residues. In germline, CDR1 is LNHNV, CDR2 YYDKDF (reference sequence). Trimming stripped 5 bases from V and 2 bases from J, with 12 bases between. CDR3 sequence (DNA): TGTGCCACCAGCTACCGGGGGGGGAACTATGGCTACACCTTC. Translating gives CATSYRGGNYGYTF.

Note on this clonotype: The junction does not match germline at one end; this may be a read error. The V call is TRBV5-1, the J call TRBJ2-7, with TRBD2 matching 8 bases. In germline, CDR1 is SGHRS, CDR2 YFSETQ. CDR3 length: 15 amino acids. The CDR3 sequence is CASSPGGASSYEQYF. The CDR3 bases are TGCGCGAGCAGCCCCGGGGGGGCGAGCTCCTACGAGCAGTACTTC.

This clonotype came up a few times. The chain is built from TRBV4-2 and TRBJ2-1; tentatively, D is TRBD2 (5 bases). V lost 1 base and J 0 bases, leaving 7 bases between the germline ends. The CDR3 is 15 residues long. Germline assignment: CDR1 LGHNA and CDR2 YNFKEQ. For the CDR3, the DNA is TGTGCCAGCAGCCAAGGACTATTCTCCTACAATGAGCAGTTCTTC. As protein: CASSQGLFSYNEQFF.

This clonotype was found a few times. J is TRBJ1-6 and V is TRBV3-1; D call uncertain. The V end was cut by 0 bases, the J end by 7 bases, with 16 bases between. The CDR3 is 17 amino acids. CDR1 and CDR2 (germline): LGHDT, YNNKEL (reference sequence). The CDR3 loop is CASSQDPGATTNSPLHF. Written as DNA, the CDR3 is TGTGCCAGCAGCCAAGATCCAGGTGCGACCACCAATTCACCCCTCCACTTT. Filled out from reference TRBV3-1 and TRBJ1-6, the complete variable domain reads DTAVSQTPKYLVTQMGNDKSIKCEQNLGHDTMYWYKQDSKKFLKIMFSYNNKELIINETVPNRFSPKSPDKAHLNLHINSLELGDSAVYFCASSQDPGATTNSPLHFGNGTRLTVT.

This chain joins TRBV6-5 and TRBJ1-2; a weak D match, TRBD1 (6 bases). Germline lookup yields CDR1 MNHEY and CDR2 SVGAGI. V lost 4 bases, J lost 4 bases, and 13 bases lay in between. The CDR3 covers 14 residues. CDR3 in DNA: TGTGCCAGCAGTTCCTATAAGGGGGGCTATGGCTACACCTTC. Translation: CASSSYKGGYGYTF.

The chain joins TRBV20-1 to TRBJ1-5; D is possibly TRBD1 (5 bases). Germline loops: CDR1 DFQATT, CDR2 SNEGSKA (reference sequence). CDR3 length: 11 amino acids. Trimming stripped 3 bases from V and 5 bases from J, with 5 bases between. CDR3 DNA sequence: TGCAGTGCTAGGGGGGATCAGCCCCAGCATTTT. Amino acids: CSARGDQPQHF.

CDR3 nucleotides: TGTGCCAGCAGCTTACCTGCGGGGGGGAGGTACGAGCAGTACTTC. Its translation is CASSLPAGGRYEQYF. This chain joins TRBV11-2 and TRBJ2-7; 9 bases line up with TRBD2. CDR1 is SGHAT and CDR2 is FQNNGV in the germline V gene. This CDR3 contains 15 residues. Trimming removed 2 bases from V and 4 bases from J; junction bases left unmatched: 6.

A few counts support this clonotype. J is TRBJ1-2 and V is TRBV20-1; D perhaps matches TRBD1 (6 bases). Trimming removed 5 bases at V and 0 bases at J, with 19 bases between. This CDR3 region has 16 residues. Germline V gene lookup returns CDR1 DFQATT and CDR2 SNEGSKA (reference sequence). CDR3 sequence (DNA): TGCAGTGCTCCCGGTTGGGGGCGCGGAGCTAACTATGGCTACACCTTC. Protein sequence: CSAPGWGRGANYGYTF.

This clonotype has a handful of counts. The genes are TRBV10-3 and TRBJ1-5; D perhaps matches TRBD1 (5 bases). From germline, CDR1 is ENHRY and CDR2 SYGVKD. The CDR3 loop spans 13 amino acids. The V end lost 2 bases, the J end lost 8 bases, and 10 bases lay between the germline ends. The CDR3, as DNA: TGTGCCATCAGTGAGCAACTGACAGAGCCCCAGCATTTT. Protein product: CAISEQLTEPQHF.

The rearrangement joins TRBV7-9 to TRBJ2-2, with D unclear. The V end lost 4 bases, the J end lost 1 base, and 16 bases lay between the germline ends. Per the germline V gene, CDR1 is SEHNR and CDR2 is FQNEAQ (reference sequence). The CDR3 is 17 residues long. CDR3 residues: CASSSLVRQQNTGELFF. As DNA, the CDR3 is TGTGCCAGCAGCTCGCTGGTCCGTCAGCAGAACACCGGGGAGCTGTTTTTT.

V and J are TRBV20-1 and TRBJ2-1; no clear D. V lost 8 bases and J 0 bases, leaving 17 bases between the germline ends. The CDR3 is 15 amino acids. Germline values: CDR1 DFQATT, CDR2 SNEGSKA (reference sequence). CDR3 bases: TGCAGTTCAAGGCCTGGCCGTAGCTCCTACAATGAGCAGTTCTTC. Protein product: CSSRPGRSSYNEQFF.

CDR3 sequence (DNA): TGTGCCACCCGACTCGGCGCTCAGTACGAGCAGTACTTC. Translated: CATRLGAQYEQYF. The genes are TRBV28 and TRBJ2-7; no reliable D call. The CDR3 length is 13 residues. V lost 10 bases to trimming and J lost 4 bases, with 17 bases between them. From germline, CDR1 is MDHEN and CDR2 SYDVKM.

The rearrangement uses TRBV18 and TRBJ1-2, with D perhaps matching TRBD1 (6 bases). The germline gives CDR1 KGHSH, CDR2 LQKENI. This CDR3 contains 15 residues. With 3 bases removed from V and 5 bases from J, the gap between germline ends came to 16 bases. Written as DNA, the CDR3 is TGTGCCAGCTCACCTTCCCAGGGGTCAGAGTATGGCTACACCTTC. Its protein is CASSPSQGSEYGYTF.